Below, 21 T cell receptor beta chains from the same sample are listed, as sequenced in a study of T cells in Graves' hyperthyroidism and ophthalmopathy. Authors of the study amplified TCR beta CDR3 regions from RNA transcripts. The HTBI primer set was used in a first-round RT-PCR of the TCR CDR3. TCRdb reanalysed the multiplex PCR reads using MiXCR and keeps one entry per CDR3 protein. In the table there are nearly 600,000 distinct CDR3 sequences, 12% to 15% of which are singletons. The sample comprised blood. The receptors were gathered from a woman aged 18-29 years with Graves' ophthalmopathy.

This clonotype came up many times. The CDR3 nucleotides read TGTGCCAGCAGCTTGGAAATGTCCCCTAGCGGGAGAGAGGCCAAAAACATTCAGTACTTC. Translating it yields CASSLEMSPSGREAKNIQYF. The V call is TRBV5-5, the J call TRBJ2-4; 10 nucleotides line up with TRBD2. J was trimmed by 1 base and V by 0 bases; bases with no gene match: 13. Germline V lookup: CDR1 SGHKS, CDR2 YYEKEE (reference sequence). The CDR3 runs 20 residues. The whole variable domain, filled in from reference TRBV5-5 and TRBJ2-4, reads DAGVTQSPTHLIKTRGQQVTLRCSPISGHKSVSWYQQVLGQGPQFIFQYYEKEERGRGNFPDRFSARQFPNYSSELNVNALLLGDSALYLCASSLEMSPSGREAKNIQYFGAGTRLSVL.

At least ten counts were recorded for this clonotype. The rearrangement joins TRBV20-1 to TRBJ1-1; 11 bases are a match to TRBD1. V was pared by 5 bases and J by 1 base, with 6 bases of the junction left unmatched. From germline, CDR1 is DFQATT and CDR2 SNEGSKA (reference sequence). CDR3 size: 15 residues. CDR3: CSAGGTGGPNTEAFF. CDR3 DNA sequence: TGCAGTGCTGGGGGGACAGGGGGACCGAACACTGAAGCTTTCTTT.

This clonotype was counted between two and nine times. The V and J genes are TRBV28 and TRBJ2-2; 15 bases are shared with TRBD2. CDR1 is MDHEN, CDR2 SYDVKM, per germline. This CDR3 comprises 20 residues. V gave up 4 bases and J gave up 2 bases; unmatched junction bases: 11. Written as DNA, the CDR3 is TGTGCCAGCAGTTCCACACACGGGACTAGCGGGAGGTTTAACACCGGGGAGCTGTTTTTT. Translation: CASSSTHGTSGRFNTGELFF.

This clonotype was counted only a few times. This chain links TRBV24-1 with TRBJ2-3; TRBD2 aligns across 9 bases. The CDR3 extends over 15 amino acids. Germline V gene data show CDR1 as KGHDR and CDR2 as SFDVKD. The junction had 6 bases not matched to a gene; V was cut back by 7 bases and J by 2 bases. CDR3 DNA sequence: TGTGCCACCAGCGCGGGACTAGCCTCCACAGATACGCAGTATTTT. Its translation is CATSAGLASTDTQYF.

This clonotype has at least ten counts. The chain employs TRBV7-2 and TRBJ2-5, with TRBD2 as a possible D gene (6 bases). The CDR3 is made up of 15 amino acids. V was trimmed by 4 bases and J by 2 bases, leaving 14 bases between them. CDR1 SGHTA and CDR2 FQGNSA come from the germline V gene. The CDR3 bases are TGTGCCAGCAGCTGGGACGGGAGTGTGCAAGAGACCCAGTACTTC. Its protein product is CASSWDGSVQETQYF.

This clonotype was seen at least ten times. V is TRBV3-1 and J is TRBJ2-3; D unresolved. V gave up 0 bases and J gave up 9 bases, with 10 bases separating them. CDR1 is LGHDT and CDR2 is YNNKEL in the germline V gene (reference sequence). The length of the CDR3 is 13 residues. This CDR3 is CASSQDDTLTQYF. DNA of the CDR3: TGTGCCAGCAGCCAAGATGATACACTCACGCAGTATTTT.

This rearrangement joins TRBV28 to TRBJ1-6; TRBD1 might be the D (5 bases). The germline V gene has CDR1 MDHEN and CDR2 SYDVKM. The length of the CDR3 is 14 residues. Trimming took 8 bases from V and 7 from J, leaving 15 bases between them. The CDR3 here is CASSAGRENSPLHF. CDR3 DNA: TGTGCCAGCTCCGCTGGCAGGGAAAATTCACCCCTCCACTTT.

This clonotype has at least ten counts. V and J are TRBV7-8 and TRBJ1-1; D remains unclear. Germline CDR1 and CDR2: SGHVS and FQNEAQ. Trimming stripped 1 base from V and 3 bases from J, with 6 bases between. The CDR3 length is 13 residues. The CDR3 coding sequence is TGTGCCAGCAGCTTAGGACTTTACACTGAAGCTTTCTTT. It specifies CASSLGLYTEAFF.

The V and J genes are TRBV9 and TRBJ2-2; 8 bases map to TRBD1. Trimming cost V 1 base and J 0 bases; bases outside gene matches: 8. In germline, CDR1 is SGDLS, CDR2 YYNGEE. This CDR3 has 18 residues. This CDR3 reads CASSVNEVQGANTGELFF. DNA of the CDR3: TGTGCCAGCAGCGTAAATGAAGTACAGGGGGCGAACACCGGGGAGCTGTTTTTT.

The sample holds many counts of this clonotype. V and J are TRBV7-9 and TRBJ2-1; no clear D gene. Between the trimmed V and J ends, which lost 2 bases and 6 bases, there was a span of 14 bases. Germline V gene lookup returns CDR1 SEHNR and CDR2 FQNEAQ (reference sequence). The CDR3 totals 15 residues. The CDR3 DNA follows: TGTGCCAGCAGCTTACAAACCGGTCTGGGCAATGAGCAGTTCTTC. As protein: CASSLQTGLGNEQFF.

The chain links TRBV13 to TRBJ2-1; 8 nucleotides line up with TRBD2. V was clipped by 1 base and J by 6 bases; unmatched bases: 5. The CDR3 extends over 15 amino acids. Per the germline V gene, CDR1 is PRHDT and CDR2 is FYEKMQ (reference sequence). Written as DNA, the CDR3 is TGTGCCAGCAGCTTAGCAAGCGGGAGCGGCAATGAGCAGTTCTTC. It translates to CASSLASGSGNEQFF.

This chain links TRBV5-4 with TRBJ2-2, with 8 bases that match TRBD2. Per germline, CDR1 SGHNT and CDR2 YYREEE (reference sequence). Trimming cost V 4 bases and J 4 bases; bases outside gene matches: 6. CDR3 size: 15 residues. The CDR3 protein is CASSGAGGTTGELFF. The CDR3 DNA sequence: TGTGCCAGCAGCGGTGCGGGGGGAACCACCGGGGAGCTGTTTTTT.

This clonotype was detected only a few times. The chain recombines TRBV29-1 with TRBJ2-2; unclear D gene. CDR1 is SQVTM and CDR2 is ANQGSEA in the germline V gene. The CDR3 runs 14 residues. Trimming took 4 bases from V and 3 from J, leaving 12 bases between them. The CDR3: CSVAIQEYTGELFF. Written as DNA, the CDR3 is TGCAGCGTTGCAATCCAGGAGTACACCGGGGAGCTGTTTTTT.

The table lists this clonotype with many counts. CDR3 region: CASPGTGVGETQYF. Here the CDR3 DNA reads TGTGCCTCGCCCGGGACAGGGGTGGGGGAGACCCAGTACTTC. V gene TRBV7-8 combines with J gene TRBJ2-5; 10 bases line up with TRBD1. V lost 11 bases, J lost 5 bases, and 11 bases stayed unmatched. Per germline, CDR1 SGHVS and CDR2 FQNEAQ. The CDR3 covers 14 residues.

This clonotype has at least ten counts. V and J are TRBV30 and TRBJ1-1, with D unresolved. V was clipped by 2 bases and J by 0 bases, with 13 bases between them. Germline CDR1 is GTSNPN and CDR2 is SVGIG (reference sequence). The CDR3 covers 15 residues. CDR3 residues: CAWSSTHGVNTEAFF. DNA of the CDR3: TGTGCCTGGAGTTCCACCCATGGGGTGAACACTGAAGCTTTCTTT.

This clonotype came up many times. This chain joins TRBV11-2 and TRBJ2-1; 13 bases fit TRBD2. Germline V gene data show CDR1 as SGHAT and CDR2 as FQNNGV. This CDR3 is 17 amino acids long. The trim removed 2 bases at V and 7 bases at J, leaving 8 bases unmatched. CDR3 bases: TGTGCCAGCAGCTTAATTGGACTAGCGGGAGTAGGGAATGAGCAGTTCTTC. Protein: CASSLIGLAGVGNEQFF.

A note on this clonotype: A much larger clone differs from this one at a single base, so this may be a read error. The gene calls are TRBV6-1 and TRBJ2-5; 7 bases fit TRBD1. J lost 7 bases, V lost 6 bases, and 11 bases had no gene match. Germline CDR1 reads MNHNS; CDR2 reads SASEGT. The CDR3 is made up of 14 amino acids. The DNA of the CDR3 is TGTGCCAGCAGCCCATCGACAGGGTCGGGGACCCAGTACTTC. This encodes CASSPSTGSGTQYF.

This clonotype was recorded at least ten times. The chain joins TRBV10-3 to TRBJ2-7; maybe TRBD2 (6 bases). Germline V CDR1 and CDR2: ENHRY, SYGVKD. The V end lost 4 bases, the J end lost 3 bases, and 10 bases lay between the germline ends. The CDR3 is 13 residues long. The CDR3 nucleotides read TGTGCCATCAGTGGGACTACCGACTACGAGCAGTACTTC. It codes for CAISGTTDYEQYF.

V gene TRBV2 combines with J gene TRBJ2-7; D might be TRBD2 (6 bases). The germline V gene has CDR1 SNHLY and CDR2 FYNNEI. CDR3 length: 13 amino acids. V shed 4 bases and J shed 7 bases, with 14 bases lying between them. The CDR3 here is CASSANGAGEQYF. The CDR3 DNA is TGTGCCAGCAGTGCTAACGGGGCGGGGGAGCAGTACTTC. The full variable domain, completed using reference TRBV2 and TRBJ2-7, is EPEVTQTPSHQVTQMGQEVILRCVPISNHLYFYWYRQILGQKVEFLVSFYNNEISEKSEIFDDQFSVERPDGSNFTLKIRSTKLEDSAMYFCASSANGAGEQYFGPGTRLTVT.

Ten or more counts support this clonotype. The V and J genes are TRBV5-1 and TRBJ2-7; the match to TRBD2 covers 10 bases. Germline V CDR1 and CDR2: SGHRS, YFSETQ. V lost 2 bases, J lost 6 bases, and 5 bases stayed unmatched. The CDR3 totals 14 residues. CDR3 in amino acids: CASSLSLAGAEQYF. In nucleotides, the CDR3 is TGCGCCAGCAGCTTAAGTCTAGCGGGAGCCGAGCAGTACTTC.

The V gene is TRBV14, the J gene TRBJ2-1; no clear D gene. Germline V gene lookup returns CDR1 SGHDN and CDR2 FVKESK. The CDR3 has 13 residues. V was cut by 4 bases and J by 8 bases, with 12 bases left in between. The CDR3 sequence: CASSPTPWHEQFF. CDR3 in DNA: TGTGCCAGCAGCCCGACCCCGTGGCATGAGCAGTTCTTC.